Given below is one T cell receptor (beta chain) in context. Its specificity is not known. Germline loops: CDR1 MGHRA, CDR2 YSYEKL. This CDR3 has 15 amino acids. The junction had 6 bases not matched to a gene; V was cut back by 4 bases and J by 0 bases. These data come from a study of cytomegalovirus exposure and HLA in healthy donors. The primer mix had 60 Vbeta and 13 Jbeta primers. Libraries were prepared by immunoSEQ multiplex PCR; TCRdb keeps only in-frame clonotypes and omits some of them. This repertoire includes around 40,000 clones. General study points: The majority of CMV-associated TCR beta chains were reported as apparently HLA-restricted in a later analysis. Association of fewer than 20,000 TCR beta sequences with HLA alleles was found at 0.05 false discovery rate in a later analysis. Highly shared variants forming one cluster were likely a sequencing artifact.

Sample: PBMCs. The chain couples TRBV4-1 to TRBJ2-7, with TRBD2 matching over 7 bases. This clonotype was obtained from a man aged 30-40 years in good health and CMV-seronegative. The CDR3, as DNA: TGCGCCAGCAGCCGGGGAGGGGCCGCCTCCTACGAGCAGTACTTC. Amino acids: CASSRGGAASYEQYF.